Each of the 21 T cell receptor beta chains below was sequenced from the same sample in a study of shared clonotypes between healthy human individuals (dated by TCRdb to the early 2020s). Library construction relied on the immunoSEQ multiplex PCR assay. TCRdb's version of the immuneACCESS table is confined to in-frame rearrangements and falls short of the full clone set. An unresolved V gene accounts for under half of the shortfall where checked; the remainder is of unknown origin. This sample lists approximately 1,500,000 clones; roughly 96% were detected once. Roughly 1.2% of the sample lies in the top ten. Specimen: naive CD4+ T cells sorted from blood. The cell subset or site label, as the study defines it: CD45RA+ positively selected. These receptors all come from a man aged 25 to 40 in good health.

Only a few counts were recorded for this clone. The CDR3 spells CAWLRFGGHSPYEQYF. In DNA form, the CDR3 reads TGTGCCTGGCTACGATTTGGGGGGCACTCACCCTACGAGCAGTACTTC. The V gene is TRBV30, the J gene TRBJ2-7; the D gene could be TRBD1 or TRBD2 (6 bases each). The CDR3 covers 16 residues. CDR1 is GTSNPN, CDR2 SVGIG, per germline (reference sequence). Trimming stripped 5 bases from V and 2 bases from J, with 22 bases between.

This clone was seen just once. The J gene is TRBJ1-5, the V gene TRBV28; D remains ambiguous. In germline, CDR1 is MDHEN, CDR2 SYDVKM. Deletions cut 3 bases from V and 3 bases from J, with 21 bases between. CDR3 length equals 18 residues. The CDR3 is CASSFPGDGGYDNQPQHF. CDR3 DNA: TGTGCCAGCAGTTTCCCCGGTGACGGCGGATATGACAATCAGCCCCAGCATTTT.

This clone appeared once. The V gene is TRBV5-1, the J gene TRBJ2-5; either TRBD1 or TRBD2 may supply D (5 bases each). Trimming removed 2 bases at V and 5 bases at J, with 16 bases between. Germline CDR1 SGHRS, CDR2 YFSETQ. The length of the CDR3 is 15 residues. CDR3 in amino acids: CASSLGSRGVETQYF. The CDR3 DNA follows: TGCGCCAGCAGCTTAGGGAGTAGGGGTGTGGAGACCCAGTACTTC.

CDR3: CASSSLTSGRKDTQYF. The CDR3 region has the DNA TGTGCCAGCAGCTCACTAACTAGCGGGAGGAAGGATACGCAGTATTTT. The genes are TRBV7-6 and TRBJ2-3; 12 bases fit TRBD2. The CDR3 is 16 residues long. Germline CDR1 and CDR2: SGHVS and FNYEAQ. Trimming cost V 4 bases and J 6 bases; bases outside gene matches: 8.

V and J are TRBV18 and TRBJ2-7; 11 bases match TRBD1. The V and J ends lost 4 bases and 7 bases, in that order; junction bases with no gene match: 12. The CDR3 is 16 residues long. Looked up from germline, CDR1 is KGHSH and CDR2 is LQKENI. CDR3 protein: CASSLSGTGGLGEQYF. The CDR3 coding sequence is TGTGCCAGCTCACTCTCCGGGACAGGGGGTTTAGGTGAGCAGTACTTC.

In regard to this clone: Relative to the germline gene, one junction end is altered; a read error may explain this. The rearrangement links TRBV5-3 to TRBJ1-2, with D perhaps TRBD1 (6 bases). TRBV5-3 is an ORF, with its function uncertain. The CDR3 loop spans 14 amino acids. The CDR3 here is CASSWPGQVGGYTF. CDR3 sequence (DNA): TGTGCCAGCAGCTGGCCGGGACAAGTGGGAGGCTACACCTTC.

The rearrangement links TRBV18 to TRBJ2-7; 8 bases agree with TRBD1. Per the germline V gene, CDR1 is KGHSH and CDR2 is LQKENI. This CDR3 spans 15 amino acids. J lost 5 bases, V lost 6 bases, and 12 bases had no gene match. The chain's CDR3 is CASSQRTGFGNEQYF. For the CDR3, the DNA is TGTGCCAGCTCGCAACGGACAGGGTTCGGCAACGAGCAGTACTTC.

The genes are TRBV9 and TRBJ2-1; TRBD2 matches at 7 bases. Germline lookup yields CDR1 SGDLS and CDR2 YYNGEE. Trimming at V came to 0 bases and at J to 6 bases, leaving 18 bases not matched to a gene. The CDR3 covers 19 residues. As DNA, the CDR3 is TGTGCCAGCAGCGTAGCCCCTCAAACGGGCGGGAGAAGAATCAATGAGCAGTTCTTC. It codes for CASSVAPQTGGRRINEQFF.

This chain connects TRBV4-3 to TRBJ2-5; D may be TRBD1 (5 bases). CDR1 LGHNA and CDR2 YSLEER come from the germline V gene. The V and J ends lost 4 bases and 4 bases respectively, with 10 bases between them. The CDR3 spans 13 residues. CDR3 in amino acids: CASSLSGRETQYF. For the CDR3, the DNA is TGCGCCAGCAGCCTCTCAGGGCGAGAGACCCAGTACTTC.

The V and J genes are TRBV5-4 and TRBJ1-1, with TRBD1 identical over 7 bases. Trimming cost V 4 bases and J 8 bases; bases outside gene matches: 2. The CDR3 sequence is 11 residues long. Germline V gene lookup returns CDR1 SGHNT and CDR2 YYREEE (reference sequence). CDR3: CASSAQGEAFF. For the CDR3, the DNA is TGTGCCAGCAGCGCACAGGGGGAAGCTTTCTTT.

J is TRBJ1-1 and V is TRBV20-1; no clear D gene. This CDR3 comprises 11 residues. Trimming removed 4 bases from V and 1 base from J, with 4 bases in between. Germline CDR1 and CDR2: DFQATT and SNEGSKA (reference sequence). The CDR3, as DNA: TGCAGTGCTAAAACGAACACTGAAGCTTTCTTT. This codes for CSAKTNTEAFF.

In DNA form, the CDR3 reads TGTGCCAGCAGCTTAGTAGGACTGTCTACAGATACGCAGTATTTT. Residues: CASSLVGLSTDTQYF. The chain links TRBV7-2 to TRBJ2-3; tentative D call: TRBD2 (5 bases). Germline V gene sequence: CDR1 SGHTA, CDR2 FQGNSA. This CDR3 contains 15 residues. V was clipped by 1 base and J by 3 bases, with 11 bases between them.

The gene calls are TRBV28 and TRBJ1-5, with 9 nucleotides matching TRBD1. The germline gives CDR1 MDHEN, CDR2 SYDVKM. The V segment lost 6 bases and the J segment 5 bases; nucleotides outside the gene matches: 14. This CDR3 is 17 amino acids long. The CDR3: CASRNPGGTGRDQPQHF. The CDR3, as DNA: TGTGCCAGCAGAAACCCAGGGGGGACAGGGCGAGATCAGCCCCAGCATTTT. The complete variable domain, with remaining parts taken from reference TRBV28 and TRBJ1-5, reads DVKVTQSSRYLVKRTGEKVFLECVQDMDHENMFWYRQDPGLGLRLIYFSYDVKMKEKGDIPEGYSVSREKKERFSLILESASTNQTSMYLCASRNPGGTGRDQPQHFGDGTRLSIL.

CDR3 region: CASSSLGGAGIPEAFF. CDR3 sequence (DNA): TGTGCCAGCTCATCCTTGGGGGGCGCAGGAATCCCTGAAGCTTTCTTT. The V call is TRBV18, the J call TRBJ1-1; tentative D call: TRBD1 (6 bases). The CDR3 is made up of 16 amino acids. Germline V lookup: CDR1 KGHSH, CDR2 LQKENI. Trimming stripped 5 bases from V and 6 bases from J, with 22 bases between.

For the CDR3, the DNA is TGTGCCAGCAGAGGACTAGCGGGGGGCAATGAGCAGTTCTTC. Its protein product is CASRGLAGGNEQFF. The chain combines TRBV27 with TRBJ2-1; 14 bases map to TRBD2. CDR1 and CDR2 (germline): MNHEY, SMNVEV (reference sequence). J lost 6 bases, V lost 6 bases, and 1 base had no gene match. The CDR3 runs 14 residues.

The chain uses TRBV19 and TRBJ2-7; 7 nucleotides line up with TRBD2. The length of the CDR3 is 14 residues. V was clipped by 5 bases and J by 3 bases; unmatched bases: 7. Germline CDR1 LNHDA, CDR2 SQIVND (reference sequence). This CDR3 reads CASSPRDYNYEQYF. Written as DNA, the CDR3 is TGTGCCAGTAGTCCGAGGGACTACAACTACGAGCAGTACTTC.

Here the CDR3 reads CAWSVGGANNEQFF. The CDR3 nucleotides read TGTGCCTGGAGTGTAGGGGGGGCTAACAATGAGCAGTTCTTC. This chain connects TRBV30 to TRBJ2-1, with D possibly being TRBD2 (7 bases). The germline V gene has CDR1 GTSNPN and CDR2 SVGIG (reference sequence). The CDR3 runs 14 residues. V lost 0 bases, J lost 5 bases, and 11 bases lay in between.

V is TRBV11-2 and J is TRBJ2-7; D is uncertain. The CDR3 contains 12 residues. V dropped 3 bases and J dropped 7 bases, with 10 bases sitting between them. The germline CDR1 and CDR2 sequences are SGHAT and FQNNGV. The CDR3 DNA is TGTGCCAGCAGCTTGGAGACGCAGGAGCAGTACTTC. Protein sequence: CASSLETQEQYF.

The CDR3 is CASSIGLRRQAREQYF. DNA for the CDR3: TGTGCCAGTAGTATAGGCCTCAGAAGACAGGCGCGCGAGCAGTACTTC. This chain connects TRBV19 to TRBJ2-7, with D maybe TRBD1 (6 bases). The germline V gene encodes CDR1 LNHDA and CDR2 SQIVND (reference sequence). This CDR3 has 16 residues. Trimming took 1 base from V and 6 from J, leaving 19 bases between them.

This clone was detected only once. This chain links TRBV7-9 with TRBJ2-7; D is ambiguous. V shed 1 base and J shed 6 bases, with 19 bases lying between them. The CDR3 sequence is 16 residues long. The germline V gene encodes CDR1 SEHNR and CDR2 FQNEAQ (reference sequence). The CDR3 loop is CASSLVASAPQAEQYF. In DNA form, the CDR3 reads TGTGCCAGCAGCTTAGTCGCCAGTGCTCCTCAGGCCGAGCAGTACTTC.

The chain combines TRBV28 with TRBJ2-2, with unresolved D. Per germline, CDR1 MDHEN and CDR2 SYDVKM. Trimming shortened V by 3 bases and J by 4 bases, and 12 bases separated the two germline ends. The CDR3 is 15 amino acids. The CDR3 spells CASSFRQPRTGELFF. The CDR3, as DNA: TGTGCCAGCAGTTTCCGACAACCGCGCACCGGGGAGCTGTTTTTT. Together with reference TRBV28 and TRBJ2-2, the CDR3 gives the full variable domain: DVKVTQSSRYLVKRTGEKVFLECVQDMDHENMFWYRQDPGLGLRLIYFSYDVKMKEKGDIPEGYSVSREKKERFSLILESASTNQTSMYLCASSFRQPRTGELFFGEGSRLTVL.